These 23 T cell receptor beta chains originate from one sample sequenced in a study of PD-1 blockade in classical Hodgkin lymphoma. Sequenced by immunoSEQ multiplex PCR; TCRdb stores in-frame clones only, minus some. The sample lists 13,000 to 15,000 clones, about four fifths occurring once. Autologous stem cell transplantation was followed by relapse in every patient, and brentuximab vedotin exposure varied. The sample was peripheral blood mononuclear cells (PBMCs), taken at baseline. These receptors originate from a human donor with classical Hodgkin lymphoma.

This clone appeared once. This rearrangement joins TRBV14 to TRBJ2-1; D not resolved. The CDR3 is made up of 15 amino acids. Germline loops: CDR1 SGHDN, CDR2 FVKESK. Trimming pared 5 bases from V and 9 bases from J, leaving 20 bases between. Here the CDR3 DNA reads TGTGCCAGCAGCAGGGTGCGGAGTACTTGGAGTGAGCAGTTCTTC. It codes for CASSRVRSTWSEQFF.

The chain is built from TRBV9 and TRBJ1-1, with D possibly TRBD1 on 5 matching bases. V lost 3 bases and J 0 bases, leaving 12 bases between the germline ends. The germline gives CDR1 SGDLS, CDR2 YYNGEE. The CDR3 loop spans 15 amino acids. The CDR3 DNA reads TGTGCCAGCAGCGCGGGGGGACGGATGAACACTGAAGCTTTCTTT. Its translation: CASSAGGRMNTEAFF.

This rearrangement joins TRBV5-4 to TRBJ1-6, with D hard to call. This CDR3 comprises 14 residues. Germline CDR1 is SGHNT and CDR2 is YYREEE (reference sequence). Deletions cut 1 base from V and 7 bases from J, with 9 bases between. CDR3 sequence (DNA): TGTGCCAGCAGCTTGCGGGCTGGGAATTCACCCCTCCACTTT. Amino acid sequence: CASSLRAGNSPLHF.

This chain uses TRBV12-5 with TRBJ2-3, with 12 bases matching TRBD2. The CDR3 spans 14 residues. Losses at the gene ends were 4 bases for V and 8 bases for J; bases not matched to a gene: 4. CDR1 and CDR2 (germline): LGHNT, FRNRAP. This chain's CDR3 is CASGSSGGAGTQYF. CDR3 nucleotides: TGTGCTAGTGGTTCTAGCGGGGGGGCGGGTACGCAGTATTTT.

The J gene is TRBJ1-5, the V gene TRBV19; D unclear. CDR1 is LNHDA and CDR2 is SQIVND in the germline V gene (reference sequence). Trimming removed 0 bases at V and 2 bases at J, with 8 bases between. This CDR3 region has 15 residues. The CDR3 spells CASSIDPGGNQPQHF. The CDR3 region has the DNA TGTGCCAGTAGTATAGATCCGGGCGGCAATCAGCCCCAGCATTTT.

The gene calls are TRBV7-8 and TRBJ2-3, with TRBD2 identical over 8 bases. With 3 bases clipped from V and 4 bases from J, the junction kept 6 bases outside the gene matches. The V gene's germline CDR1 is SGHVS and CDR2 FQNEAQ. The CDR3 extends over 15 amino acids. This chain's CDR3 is CASSFAGGGADTQYF. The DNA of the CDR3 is TGTGCCAGCAGCTTCGCGGGGGGCGGCGCAGATACGCAGTATTTT.

DNA of the CDR3: TGTGCCAGCAGACATACTAGCGAACCTAACACCGGGGAGCTGTTTTTT. It yields the protein CASRHTSEPNTGELFF. This rearrangement joins TRBV27 to TRBJ2-2; TRBD2 aligns across 7 bases. V shed 6 bases and J 2 bases; nucleotides not matched to a gene: 9. The CDR3 runs 16 residues. The germline V gene encodes CDR1 MNHEY and CDR2 SMNVEV (reference sequence).

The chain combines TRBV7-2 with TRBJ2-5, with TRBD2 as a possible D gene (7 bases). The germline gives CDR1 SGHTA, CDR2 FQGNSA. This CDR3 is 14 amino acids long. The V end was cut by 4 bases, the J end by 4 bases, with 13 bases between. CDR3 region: CASSWGGQRETQYF. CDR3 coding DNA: TGTGCCAGCAGCTGGGGGGGCCAGAGAGAGACCCAGTACTTC.

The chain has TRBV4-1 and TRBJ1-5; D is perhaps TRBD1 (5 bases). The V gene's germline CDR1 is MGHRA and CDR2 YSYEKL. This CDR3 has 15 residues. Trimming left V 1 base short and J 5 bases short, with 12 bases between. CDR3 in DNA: TGCGCCAGCAGCCAAGTCGCGCAGGGTTATCAGCCCCAGCATTTT. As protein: CASSQVAQGYQPQHF.

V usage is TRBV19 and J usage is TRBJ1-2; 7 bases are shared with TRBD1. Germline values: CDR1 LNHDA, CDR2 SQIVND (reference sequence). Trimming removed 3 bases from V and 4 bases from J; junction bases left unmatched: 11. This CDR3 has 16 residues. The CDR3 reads CASSMSLGTVFYGYTF. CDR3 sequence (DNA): TGTGCCAGTAGTATGTCCCTCGGGACAGTATTCTATGGCTACACCTTC. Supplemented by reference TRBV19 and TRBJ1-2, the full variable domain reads DGGITQSPKYLFRKEGQNVTLSCEQNLNHDAMYWYRQDPGQGLRLIYYSQIVNDFQKGDIAEGYSVSREKKESFPLTVTSAQKNPTAFYLCASSMSLGTVFYGYTFGSGTRLTVV.

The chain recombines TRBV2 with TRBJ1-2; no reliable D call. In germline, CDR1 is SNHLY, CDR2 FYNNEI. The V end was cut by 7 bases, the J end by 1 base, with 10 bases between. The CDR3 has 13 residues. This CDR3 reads CASTVTFNYGYTF. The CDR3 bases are TGTGCCAGCACGGTTACTTTTAACTATGGCTACACCTTC.

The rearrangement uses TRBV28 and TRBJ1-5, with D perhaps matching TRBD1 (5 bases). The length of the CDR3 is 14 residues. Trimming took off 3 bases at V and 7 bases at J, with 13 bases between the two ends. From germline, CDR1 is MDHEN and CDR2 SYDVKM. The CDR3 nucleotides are TGTGCCAGCAGTTTCAGGGCAGGGAGACAGCCCCAGCATTTT. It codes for CASSFRAGRQPQHF.

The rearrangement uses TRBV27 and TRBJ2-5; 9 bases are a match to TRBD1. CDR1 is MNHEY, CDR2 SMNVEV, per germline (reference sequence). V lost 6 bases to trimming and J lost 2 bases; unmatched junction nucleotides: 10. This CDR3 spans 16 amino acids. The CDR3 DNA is TGTGCCAGCAGACCCTACGACAGGGGGTTTCAAGAGACCCAGTACTTC. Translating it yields CASRPYDRGFQETQYF.

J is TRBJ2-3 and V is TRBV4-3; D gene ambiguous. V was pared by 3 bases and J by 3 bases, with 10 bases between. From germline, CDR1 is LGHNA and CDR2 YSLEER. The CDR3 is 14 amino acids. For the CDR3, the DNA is TGCGCCAGCAGCCATTCGCCGAGGACAGATACGCAGTATTTT. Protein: CASSHSPRTDTQYF.

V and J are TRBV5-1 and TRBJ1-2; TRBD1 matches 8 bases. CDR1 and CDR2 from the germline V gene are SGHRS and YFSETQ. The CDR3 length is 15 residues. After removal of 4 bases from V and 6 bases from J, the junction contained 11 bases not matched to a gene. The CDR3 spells CASSLSPGGGDGYTF. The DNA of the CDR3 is TGCGCCAGCAGCCTCTCCCCAGGGGGCGGAGATGGCTACACCTTC. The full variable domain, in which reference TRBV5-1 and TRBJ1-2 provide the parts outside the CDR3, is KAGVTQTPRYLIKTRGQQVTLSCSPISGHRSVSWYQQTPGQGLQFLFEYFSETQRNKGNFPGRFSGRQFSNSRSEMNVSTLELGDSALYLCASSLSPGGGDGYTFGSGTRLTVV.

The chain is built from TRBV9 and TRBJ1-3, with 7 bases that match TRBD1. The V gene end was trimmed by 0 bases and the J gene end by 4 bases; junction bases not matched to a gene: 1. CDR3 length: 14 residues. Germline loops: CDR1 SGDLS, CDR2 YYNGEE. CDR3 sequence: CASSVETGGNTIYF. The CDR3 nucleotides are TGTGCCAGCAGCGTAGAGACAGGGGGAAACACCATATATTTT.

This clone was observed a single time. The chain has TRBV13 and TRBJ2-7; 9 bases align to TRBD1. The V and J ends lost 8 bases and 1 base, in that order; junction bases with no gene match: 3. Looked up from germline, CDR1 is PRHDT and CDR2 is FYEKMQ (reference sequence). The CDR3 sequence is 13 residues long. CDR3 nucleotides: TGTGCCAGCTCCGGGACAGGGTCCTACGAGCAGTACTTC. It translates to CASSGTGSYEQYF.

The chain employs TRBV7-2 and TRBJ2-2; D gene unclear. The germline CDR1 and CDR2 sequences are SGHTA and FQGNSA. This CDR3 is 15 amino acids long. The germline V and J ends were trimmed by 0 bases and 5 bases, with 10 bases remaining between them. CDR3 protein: CASSLANIGTGELFF. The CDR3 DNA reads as TGTGCCAGCAGCTTAGCGAACATTGGAACCGGGGAGCTGTTTTTT.

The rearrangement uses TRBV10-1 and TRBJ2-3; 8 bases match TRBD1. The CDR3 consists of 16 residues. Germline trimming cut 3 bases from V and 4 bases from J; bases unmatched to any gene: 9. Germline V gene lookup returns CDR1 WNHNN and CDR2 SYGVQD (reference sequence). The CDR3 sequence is CASSDGDRGRADTQYF. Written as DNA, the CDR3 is TGCGCCAGCAGTGATGGTGACAGGGGAAGAGCAGATACGCAGTATTTT.

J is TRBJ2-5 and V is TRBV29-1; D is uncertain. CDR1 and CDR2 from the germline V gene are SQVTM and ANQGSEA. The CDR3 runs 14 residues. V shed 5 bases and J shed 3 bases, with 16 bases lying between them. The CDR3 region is CSVSSRFLEETQYF. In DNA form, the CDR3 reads TGCAGCGTTTCTTCTAGGTTCCTGGAAGAGACCCAGTACTTC.

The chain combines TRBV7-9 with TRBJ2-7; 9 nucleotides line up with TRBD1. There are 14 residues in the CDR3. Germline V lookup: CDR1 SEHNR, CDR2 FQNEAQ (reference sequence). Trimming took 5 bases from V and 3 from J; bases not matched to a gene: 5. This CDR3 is CASSPGDRVYEQYF. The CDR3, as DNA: TGTGCCAGCAGCCCTGGGGACAGGGTCTACGAGCAGTACTTC.

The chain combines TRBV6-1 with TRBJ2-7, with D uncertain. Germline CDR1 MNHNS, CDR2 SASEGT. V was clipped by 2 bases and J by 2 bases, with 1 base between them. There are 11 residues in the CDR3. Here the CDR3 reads CASSEPYEQYF. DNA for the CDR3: TGTGCCAGCAGTGAACCCTACGAGCAGTACTTC.

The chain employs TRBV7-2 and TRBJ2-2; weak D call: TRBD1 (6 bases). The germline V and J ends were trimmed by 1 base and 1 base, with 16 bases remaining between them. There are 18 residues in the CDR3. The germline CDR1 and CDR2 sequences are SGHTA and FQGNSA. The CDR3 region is CASSLGARGDWNTGELFF. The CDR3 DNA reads TGTGCCAGCAGCTTAGGGGCCAGGGGTGACTGGAACACCGGGGAGCTGTTTTTT.